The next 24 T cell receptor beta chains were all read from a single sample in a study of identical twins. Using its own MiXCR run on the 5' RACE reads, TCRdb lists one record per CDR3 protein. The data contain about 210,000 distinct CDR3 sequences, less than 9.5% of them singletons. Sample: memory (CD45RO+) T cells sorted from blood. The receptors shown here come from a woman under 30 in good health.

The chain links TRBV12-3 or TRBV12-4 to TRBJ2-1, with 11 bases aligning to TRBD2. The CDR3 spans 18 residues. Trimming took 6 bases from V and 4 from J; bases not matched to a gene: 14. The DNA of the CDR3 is TGTGCCAGCAGCCCGCTCCCGGTTACTAGCGGGAGTTACAATGAGCAGTTCTTC. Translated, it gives CASSPLPVTSGSYNEQFF.

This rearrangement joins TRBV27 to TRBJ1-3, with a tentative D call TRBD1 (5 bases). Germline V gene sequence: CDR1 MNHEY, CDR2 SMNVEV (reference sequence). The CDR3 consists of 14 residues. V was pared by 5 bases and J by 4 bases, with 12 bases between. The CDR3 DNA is TGTGCCAGCAGTAGAAGGGGAGAAGGAAACACCATATATTTT. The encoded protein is CASSRRGEGNTIYF.

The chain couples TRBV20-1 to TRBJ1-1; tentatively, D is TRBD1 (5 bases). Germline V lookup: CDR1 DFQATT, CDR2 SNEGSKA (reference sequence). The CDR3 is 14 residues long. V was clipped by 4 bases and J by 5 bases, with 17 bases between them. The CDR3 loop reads CSAMDGLGLTEAFF. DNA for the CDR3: TGCAGTGCTATGGACGGATTGGGGCTTACTGAAGCTTTCTTT.

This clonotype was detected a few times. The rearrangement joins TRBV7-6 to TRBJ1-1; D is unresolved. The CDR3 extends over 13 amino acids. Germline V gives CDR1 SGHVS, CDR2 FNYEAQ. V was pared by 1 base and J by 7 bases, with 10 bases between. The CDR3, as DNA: TGTGCCAGCAGCTTAGGACGGTTAGGTGAAGCTTTCTTT. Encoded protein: CASSLGRLGEAFF.

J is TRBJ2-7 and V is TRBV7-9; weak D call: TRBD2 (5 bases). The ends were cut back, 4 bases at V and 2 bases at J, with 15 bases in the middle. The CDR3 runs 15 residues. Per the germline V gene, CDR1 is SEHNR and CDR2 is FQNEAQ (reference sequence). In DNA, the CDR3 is TGTGCCAGCAGCTCCCCCGTAGCGTCCACCTACGAGCAGTACTTC. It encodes CASSSPVASTYEQYF.

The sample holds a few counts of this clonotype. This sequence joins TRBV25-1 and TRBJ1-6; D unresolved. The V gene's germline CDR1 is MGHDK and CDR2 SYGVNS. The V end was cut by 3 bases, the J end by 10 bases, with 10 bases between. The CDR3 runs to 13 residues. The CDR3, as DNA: TGTGCCAGCAGTGAGAGGGAGCGGTCACCCCTCCACTTT. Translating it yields CASSERERSPLHF.

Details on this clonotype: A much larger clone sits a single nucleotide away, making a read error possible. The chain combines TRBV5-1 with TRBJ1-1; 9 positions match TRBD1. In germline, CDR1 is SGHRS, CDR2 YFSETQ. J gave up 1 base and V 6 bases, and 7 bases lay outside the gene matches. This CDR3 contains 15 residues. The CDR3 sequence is CASNQMGQGNTEAFF. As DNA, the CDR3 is TGCGCCAGCAACCAAATGGGACAGGGGAACACTGAAGCTTTCTTT.

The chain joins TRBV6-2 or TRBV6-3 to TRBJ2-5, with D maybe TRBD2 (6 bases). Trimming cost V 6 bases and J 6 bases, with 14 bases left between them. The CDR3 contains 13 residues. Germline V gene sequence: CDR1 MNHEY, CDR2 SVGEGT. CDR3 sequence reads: CASSGLTRQTQYF. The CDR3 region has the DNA TGTGCCAGCAGCGGACTAACTCGGCAGACCCAGTACTTC.

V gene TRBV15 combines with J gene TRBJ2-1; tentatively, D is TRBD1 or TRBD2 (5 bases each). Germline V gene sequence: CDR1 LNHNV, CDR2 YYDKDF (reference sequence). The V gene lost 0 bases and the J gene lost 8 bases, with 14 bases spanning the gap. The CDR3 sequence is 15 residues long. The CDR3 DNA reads TGTGCCACCAGCAGAGACCCCACTAGGGGCCATGAGCAGTTCTTC. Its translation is CATSRDPTRGHEQFF.

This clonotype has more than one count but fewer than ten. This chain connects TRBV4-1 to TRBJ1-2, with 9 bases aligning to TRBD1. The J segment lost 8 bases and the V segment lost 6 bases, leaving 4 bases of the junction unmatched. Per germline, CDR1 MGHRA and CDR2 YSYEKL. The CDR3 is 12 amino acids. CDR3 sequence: CASRGTGIGYTF. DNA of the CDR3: TGCGCCAGCAGAGGGACAGGGATCGGCTACACCTTC.

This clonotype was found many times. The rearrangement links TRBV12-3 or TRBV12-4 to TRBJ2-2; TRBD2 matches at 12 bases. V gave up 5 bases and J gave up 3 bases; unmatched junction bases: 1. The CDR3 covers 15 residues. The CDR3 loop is CASSRLAGDTGELFF. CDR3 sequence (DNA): TGTGCCAGCAGTCGACTAGCGGGAGACACCGGGGAGCTGTTTTTT.

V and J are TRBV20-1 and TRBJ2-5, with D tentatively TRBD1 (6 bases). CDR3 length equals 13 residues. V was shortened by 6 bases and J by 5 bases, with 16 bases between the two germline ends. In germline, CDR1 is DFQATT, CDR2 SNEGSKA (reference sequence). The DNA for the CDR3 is TGCAGTGCGGAAAGAGCAGGGGATGAGACCCAGTACTTC. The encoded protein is CSAERAGDETQYF.

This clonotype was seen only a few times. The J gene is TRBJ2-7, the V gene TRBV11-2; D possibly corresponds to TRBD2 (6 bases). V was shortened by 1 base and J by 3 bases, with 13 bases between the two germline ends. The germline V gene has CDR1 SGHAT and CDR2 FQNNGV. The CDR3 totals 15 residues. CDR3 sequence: CASSLGGTYIYEQYF. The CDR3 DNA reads TGTGCCAGCAGCTTAGGGGGGACTTACATCTACGAGCAGTACTTC.

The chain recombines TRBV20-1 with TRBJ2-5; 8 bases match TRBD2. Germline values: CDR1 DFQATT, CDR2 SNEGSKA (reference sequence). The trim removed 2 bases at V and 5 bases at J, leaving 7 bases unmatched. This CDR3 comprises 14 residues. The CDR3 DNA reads TGCAGTGCTAGACTCGCGGGAGGTTGGGAGACCCAGTACTTC. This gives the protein CSARLAGGWETQYF.

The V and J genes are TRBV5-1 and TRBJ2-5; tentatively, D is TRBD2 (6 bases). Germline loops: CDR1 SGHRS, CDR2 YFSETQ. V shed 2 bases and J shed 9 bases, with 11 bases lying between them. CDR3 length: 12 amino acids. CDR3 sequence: CASSFLGGAQYF. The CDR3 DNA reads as TGCGCCAGCAGCTTCCTTGGCGGGGCCCAGTACTTC.

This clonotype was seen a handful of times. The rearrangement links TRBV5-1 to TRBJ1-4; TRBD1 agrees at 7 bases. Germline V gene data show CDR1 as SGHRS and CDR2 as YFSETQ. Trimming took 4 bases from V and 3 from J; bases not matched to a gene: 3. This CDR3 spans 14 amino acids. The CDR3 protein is CASSRTGPNEKLFF. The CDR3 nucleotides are TGCGCCAGCAGCCGGACAGGCCCTAATGAAAAACTGTTTTTT.

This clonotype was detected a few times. The CDR3 DNA reads TGTGCCAGCAGGGGGGTAGGGCGTAGCACCGGGGAGCTGTTTTTT. Its translation: CASRGVGRSTGELFF. This chain links TRBV2 with TRBJ2-2; D is perhaps TRBD1 or TRBD2 (5 bases each). The V end was cut by 6 bases, the J end by 4 bases, with 15 bases between. The CDR3 has 15 amino acids. Germline CDR1 SNHLY, CDR2 FYNNEI.

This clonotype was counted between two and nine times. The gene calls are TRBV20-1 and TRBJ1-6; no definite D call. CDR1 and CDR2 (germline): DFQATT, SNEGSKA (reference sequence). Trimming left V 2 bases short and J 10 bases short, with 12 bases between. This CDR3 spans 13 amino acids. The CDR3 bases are TGCAGTGCTAGACACGGATTTGGGTCACCCCTCCACTTT. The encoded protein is CSARHGFGSPLHF.

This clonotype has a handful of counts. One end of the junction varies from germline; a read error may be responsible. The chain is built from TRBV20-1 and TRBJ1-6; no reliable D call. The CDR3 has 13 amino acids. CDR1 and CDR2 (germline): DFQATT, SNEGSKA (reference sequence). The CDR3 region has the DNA TGCAGTGCTAGAAGGGAGTATAGTTCACCCCTCCACTTT. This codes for CSARREYSSPLHF.

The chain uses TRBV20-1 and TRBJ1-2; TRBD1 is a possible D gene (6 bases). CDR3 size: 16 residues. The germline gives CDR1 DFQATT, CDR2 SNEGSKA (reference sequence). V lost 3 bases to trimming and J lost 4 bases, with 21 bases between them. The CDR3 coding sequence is TGCAGTGCTAGCCCCAGGGGTGGACAGCTTAGCTATGGCTACACCTTC. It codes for CSASPRGGQLSYGYTF.

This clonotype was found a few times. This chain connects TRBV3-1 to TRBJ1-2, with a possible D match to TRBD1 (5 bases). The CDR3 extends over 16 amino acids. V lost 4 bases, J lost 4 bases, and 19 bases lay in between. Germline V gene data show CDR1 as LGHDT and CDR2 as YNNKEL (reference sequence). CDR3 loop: CASSRDPAGDLYGYTF. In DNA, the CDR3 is TGTGCCAGCAGCCGTGATCCTGCGGGGGACCTCTATGGCTACACCTTC.

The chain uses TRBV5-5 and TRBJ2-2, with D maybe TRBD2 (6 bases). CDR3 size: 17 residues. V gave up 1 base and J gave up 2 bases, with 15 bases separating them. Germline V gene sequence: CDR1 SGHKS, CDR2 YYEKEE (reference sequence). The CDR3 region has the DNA TGTGCCAGCAGCTTGTTTGTCGGGGGTTATAACACCGGGGAGCTGTTTTTT. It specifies CASSLFVGGYNTGELFF. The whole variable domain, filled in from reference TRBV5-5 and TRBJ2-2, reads DAGVTQSPTHLIKTRGQQVTLRCSPISGHKSVSWYQQVLGQGPQFIFQYYEKEERGRGNFPDRFSARQFPNYSSELNVNALLLGDSALYLCASSLFVGGYNTGELFFGEGSRLTVL.

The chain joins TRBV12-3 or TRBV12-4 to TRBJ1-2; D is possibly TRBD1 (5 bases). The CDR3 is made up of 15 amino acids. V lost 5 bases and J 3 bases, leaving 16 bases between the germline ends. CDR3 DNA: TGTGCCAGCAGTCCCGGAGCAGGGAGGGACTATGGCTACACCTTC. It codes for CASSPGAGRDYGYTF.

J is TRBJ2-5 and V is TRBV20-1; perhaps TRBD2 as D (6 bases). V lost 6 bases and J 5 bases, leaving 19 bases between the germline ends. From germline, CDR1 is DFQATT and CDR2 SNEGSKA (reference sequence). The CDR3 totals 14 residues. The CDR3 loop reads CSAEWRGGRETQYF. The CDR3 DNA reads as TGCAGTGCCGAATGGCGGGGAGGCCGTGAGACCCAGTACTTC.